Listed below are T cell receptor beta chains from one sample, sequenced in a study of T-cell memory formation after mild COVID-19. TCRdb called the 5' RACE reads again in MiXCR, with one record for every CDR3 protein. The sample shows fewer than 450,000 distinct CDR3 sequences, around 20% of them seen only once. Sequencing was performed on PBMCs or a T cell subset sorted from them (not recorded which). The receptors originated from an adult woman who had mild COVID-19 (a few samples of this study predate the infection). Cell type and time point are not known. Both conserved end residues are part of each CDR3. A D gene is named only where the DNA matches it firmly. Clone size is stated in some rows and not others, as once, few, many or a class when expanded.

few	TRBV9	15	TRBD2	TRBJ2-7	TGTGCCAGCAGTAAGTTCGGGGGGAGCTCCTACGAGCAGTACTTC	CASSKFGGSSYEQYF
NA	TRBV2	16	NA	TRBJ1-5	TGTGCCAGCAGTGATCGGGGGGGCGGGCCCAATCAGCCCCAGCATTTT	CASSDRGGGPNQPQHF
NA	TRBV6-2/TRBV6-3	13	NA	TRBJ1-5	TGTGCCAGCAGTTACTCCGGGTTACAGCCCCAGCATTTT	CASSYSGLQPQHF
NA	TRBV7-6	16	TRBD2	TRBJ2-3	TGTGCCAGCAGCTCAGGACTAGCGGGACGCACAGATACGCAGTATTTT	CASSSGLAGRTDTQYF
many	TRBV7-6	16	NA	TRBJ1-5	TGTGCCAGCAGCCCCAGCACGGGGGGCATGGATCAGCCCCAGCATTTT	CASSPSTGGMDQPQHF
few	TRBV5-1	15	NA	TRBJ2-2	TGCGCCAGCAGCTTGGGGGGCCTCGGAACCGGGGAGCTGTTTTTT	CASSLGGLGTGELFF
few	TRBV5-1	14	NA	TRBJ2-7	TGCGCCAGCAGCTTATCGACCGCGGAGCACGAGCAGTACTTC	CASSLSTAEHEQYF
NA	TRBV2	13	NA	TRBJ1-1	TGTGCCAGCTTTTGGACCCTAAACACTGAAGCTTTCTTT	CASFWTLNTEAFF
few	TRBV24-1	15	NA	TRBJ2-3	TGTGCCACCAGTGTTTGGGTATTTATGTCAGATACGCAGTATTTT	CATSVWVFMSDTQYF
NA	TRBV3-1	14	NA	TRBJ2-5	TGTGCCAGCAGCCTACGGACATACCAAGAGACCCAGTACTTC	CASSLRTYQETQYF
NA	TRBV5-1	17	NA	TRBJ2-3	TGCGCCAGCAGCTTGGCCCCGGGGTCGGACTACACAGATACGCAGTATTTT	CASSLAPGSDYTDTQYF
few	TRBV20-1	16	NA	TRBJ1-2	TGCAGTGCTAGAGATCAACAGGACAGTAGAACTCTTGGCTACACCTTC	CSARDQQDSRTLGYTF
many	TRBV6-2/TRBV6-3	15	TRBD1	TRBJ1-1	TGTGCCAGCAGGGACAGACAGGGGGCAATAACTGAAGCTTTCTTT	CASRDRQGAITEAFF
NA	TRBV18	16	TRBD1	TRBJ2-1	TGTGCCAGCTCACTAATAACAGGGGGCGCGGGCAATGAGCAGTTCTTC	CASSLITGGAGNEQFF
many	TRBV7-2	14	NA	TRBJ2-1	TGTGCCAGCAGCTTCTGGACTACCCGCGATGAGCAGTTCTTC	CASSFWTTRDEQFF
NA	TRBV5-1	15	NA	TRBJ1-6	TGCGCCAGCAGACCGGACTCGGGTCCTAATTCACCCCTCCACTTT	CASRPDSGPNSPLHF
few	TRBV18	14	NA	TRBJ2-7	TGTGCCAGCTCACTCCAACGGACCTCCTACGAGCAGTACTTC	CASSLQRTSYEQYF
NA	TRBV5-1	14	NA	TRBJ1-1	TGCGCCAGCAGCCCTGGAGGGAGATACACTGAAGCTTTCTTT	CASSPGGRYTEAFF
few	TRBV5-1	14	TRBD1	TRBJ1-1	TGCGCCAGCACCTTAGACAGGGGGCGAACTGAAGCTTTCTTT	CASTLDRGRTEAFF
NA	TRBV2	14	NA	TRBJ2-1	TGTGCCAGCAGTCGCCGACTAGTCAACAATGAGCAGTTCTTC	CASSRRLVNNEQFF
NA	TRBV27	15	NA	TRBJ1-1	TGTGCCAGCAGTTTAACAGGAGGCCCGAACACTGAAGCTTTCTTT	CASSLTGGPNTEAFF
NA	TRBV12-3/TRBV12-4	14	NA	TRBJ1-2	TGTGCCAGCAGTCGCAAGGTCACCAACTATGGCTACACCTTC	CASSRKVTNYGYTF
NA	TRBV3-1	15	TRBD2	TRBJ2-7	TGTGCCAGCAGCCAAGGGGTAGCGGGATTCTACGAGCAGTACTTC	CASSQGVAGFYEQYF
few	TRBV2	13	NA	TRBJ2-1	TGTGCCAGGCTAGGGGGACTCATCAATGAGCAGTTCTTC	CARLGGLINEQFF
few	TRBV4-3	17	TRBD2	TRBJ2-2	TGCGCCAGCAGCCGAGCCGGTATAGCGGGGAACACCGGGGAGCTGTTTTTT	CASSRAGIAGNTGELFF
NA	TRBV29-1	14	NA	TRBJ2-5	TGCAGCGTTGGGGAGGGAGGGGGCCGAGAGACCCAGTACTTC	CSVGEGGGRETQYF
NA	TRBV9	18	NA	TRBJ2-3	TGTGCCAGCAGCGTAGTGGGTGGCTTCATAACTAGCACAGATACGCAGTATTTT	CASSVVGGFITSTDTQYF
few	TRBV29-1	14	NA	TRBJ1-4	TGCAGCGCCACGACGGGTTCAACTAATGAAAAACTGTTTTTT	CSATTGSTNEKLFF
few	TRBV4-1	16	TRBD2	TRBJ2-1	TGCGCCAGCAGCCAAGTAGTTCTAGCGGGGCCGGATGAGCAGTTCTTC	CASSQVVLAGPDEQFF
many	TRBV7-6	17	NA	TRBJ2-1	TGTGCCAGCAGCTTAGCGGTTTGGGGGCACTCCTACAATGAGCAGTTCTTC	CASSLAVWGHSYNEQFF
NA	TRBV9	15	NA	TRBJ1-1	TGTGCCAGCAGCGCGACAGGCGCTCTGGACACTGAAGCTTTCTTT	CASSATGALDTEAFF
NA	TRBV5-5	15	TRBD2	TRBJ2-1	TGTGCCAGCAGCTTGTTGCTAGCGGTGTACAATGAGCAGTTCTTC	CASSLLLAVYNEQFF
NA	TRBV29-1	16	TRBD2	TRBJ2-5	TGCAGCGTATCCGGGACTAGCAGGAGGCTATCGGAGACCCAGTACTTC	CSVSGTSRRLSETQYF
NA	TRBV12-3/TRBV12-4	16	NA	TRBJ2-1	TGTGCCAGCAGTTTAATTATGCGGCGGGGCGTCAATGAGCAGTTCTTC	CASSLIMRRGVNEQFF
NA	TRBV12-3/TRBV12-4	12	NA	TRBJ2-3	TGTGCCAGCAGCCTCACAGGGAATACGCAGTATTTT	CASSLTGNTQYF
NA	TRBV6-2/TRBV6-3	17	TRBD2	TRBJ2-7	TGTGCCAGCAGTTACTCGATGGTCACTAGCGTAACCTACGAGCAGTACTTC	CASSYSMVTSVTYEQYF
NA	TRBV19	15	TRBD1	TRBJ1-5	TGTGCCAGTAGGCGGGACAGTGTATTGGGTCAGCCCCAGCATTTT	CASRRDSVLGQPQHF
NA	TRBV14	13	NA	TRBJ2-7	TGTGCCAGCAGCCAAGTGTGGGGGAGCGAGCAGTACTTC	CASSQVWGSEQYF
NA	TRBV7-9	15	TRBD1	TRBJ1-2	TGTGCCAGCAGCTCACGGACAGGTTCTCCTTATGGCTACACCTTC	CASSSRTGSPYGYTF
NA	TRBV18	18	NA	TRBJ2-7	TGTGCCAGCTCACCCCGGGAAGACCATCGGCCGATTTCCTACGAGCAGTACTTC	CASSPREDHRPISYEQYF
few	TRBV11-3	16	NA	TRBJ2-7	TGTGCCAGCAGCTTAGATCGGTATAGGCACCCTTACGAGCAGTACTTC	CASSLDRYRHPYEQYF
NA	TRBV6-2/TRBV6-3	11	NA	TRBJ2-2	TGTGCCAGCAGTTATCTCGGGGAGCTGTTTTTT	CASSYLGELFF
NA	TRBV7-8	13	NA	TRBJ2-5	TGTGCCAGCACCATGAGGCTATTGGAGACCCAGTACTTC	CASTMRLLETQYF
few	TRBV7-9	10	NA	TRBJ1-2	TGTGCCAGCAGACGGTATGGCTACACCTTC	CASRRYGYTF
few	TRBV29-1	15	NA	TRBJ2-1	TGCAGCGGGGGGGGTCGACAGGGTTCCTACAATGAGCAGTTCTTC	CSGGGRQGSYNEQFF
few	TRBV20-1	16	NA	TRBJ1-1	TGCAGTGCTAGAGGGGAGAACCCGGGGTCGGCCACTGAAGCTTTCTTT	CSARGENPGSATEAFF
NA	TRBV15	13	NA	TRBJ1-6	TGTGCCACCCGCGACAGGAGTAATTCACCCCTCCACTTT	CATRDRSNSPLHF
NA	TRBV6-5	15	TRBD2	TRBJ2-2	TGTGCCAGCACGAAGTGGTCGGGGGGGACCGCGGAGCTGTTTTTT	CASTKWSGGTAELFF
few	TRBV5-1	13	NA	TRBJ2-3	TGCGCCAGCACATCGGGGAGAACAGATACGCAGTATTTT	CASTSGRTDTQYF
few	TRBV6-5	14	NA	TRBJ2-1	TGTGCCAGCAGTTACGTGGGTTCCTACAATGAGCAGTTCTTC	CASSYVGSYNEQFF
NA	TRBV7-3	15	TRBD2	TRBJ2-3	TGTGCCAGCAGCCCCCTAGCGGGTACCACAGATACGCAGTATTTT	CASSPLAGTTDTQYF
NA	TRBV5-1	17	TRBD2	TRBJ2-3	TGCGCCAGCAGCTTTCGGACTAGCGGGATTAGCACAGATACGCAGTATTTT	CASSFRTSGISTDTQYF
NA	TRBV20-1	14	TRBD2	TRBJ2-7	TGCAGTGCTGAGATGGGACTAGCGGGTTACGAGCAGTACTTC	CSAEMGLAGYEQYF
NA	TRBV2	15	NA	TRBJ1-5	TGTGCCAGCAGTGAATTGGGACCCCGTGGGGAGCCCCAGCATTTT	CASSELGPRGEPQHF
few	TRBV20-1	15	NA	TRBJ2-6	TGCAGTGCTAGAGATCTTAACTCTGGGGCCAACGTCCTGACTTTC	CSARDLNSGANVLTF
NA	TRBV7-2	14	NA	TRBJ2-5	TGTGCCAGCAGCCCAAGAAGGGGGCAAGAGACCCAGTACTTC	CASSPRRGQETQYF
medium-sized	TRBV2	11	NA	TRBJ2-1	TGTGCCAGCAGTGAACATGCCCCGGAGTTCTTC	CASSEHAPEFF
many	TRBV6-6	14	NA	TRBJ1-4	TGTGCCAGCAAGATGGACGGGACTAATGAAAAACTGTTTTTT	CASKMDGTNEKLFF
NA	TRBV7-2	17	TRBD1	TRBJ2-4	TGTGCCAGCAGCCCCCAAACGGGCAGGGGGCGCCAAAACATTCAGTACTTC	CASSPQTGRGRQNIQYF
few	TRBV7-2	13	NA	TRBJ2-1	TGTGCCAGCGTGACTAGTCGAGTCGGTGAGCAGTTCTTC	CASVTSRVGEQFF